This TCR beta chain was retrieved from a study of blood T cell repertoires in COVID-19. About the research overall: PBMCs, B-cell-depleted T cells, or T cells provided the cDNA or gDNA that made up the material.

Participants, about 18 to 90 years old, spanned fewer than 25 US areas. About this clone itself: Other DNA sequences in this sample translate to the same CDR3.

Per the authors' pipeline: Nucleated cell counts were estimated from reference gene primer amplification. Assay: immunoSEQ multiplex PCR; the TCRdb copy retains only in-frame clones and omits some. V, J and clone size derive from that table, while D and trimming were established from the DNA sequence. The sample has around 300,000 clones, around 90% seen once. V trimming: 3 bases; J trimming: 9 bases; junction bases outside the gene matches: 6. Germline V gives CDR1 MDHEN, CDR2 SYDVKM. This CDR3 has 14 residues. This clonotype was obtained from a woman aged 18 to 35 with acute COVID-19. The specimen was PBMCs or T cells enriched from blood (not recorded which). V gene TRBV28 combines with J gene TRBJ2-1, with TRBD2 matching 9 bases. CDR3 nucleotides: TGTGCCAGCAGTTTGGCGGGAGGGCCAGGTGAGCAGTTCTTC. Translation gives CASSLAGGPGEQFF.